The entry that follows covers one T cell receptor beta chain sequence. Its antigen is still unknown. For both chains, the TCRalpha and TCRbeta cDNA went through two nested PCRs of roughly 15 and 9 cycles. Following a re-call of the 5' RACE reads, TCRdb has one entry per CDR3 protein and lacks DNA. This repertoire includes about 210,000 distinct CDR3 sequences. This sample stems from a study of monozygotic twins with inflammatory bowel disease. Study-wide findings and caveats: Concordant and discordant twins showed no difference in repertoire similarity, possibly from limited power.

Per the germline V gene, CDR1 is LNHNV and CDR2 is YYDKDF (reference sequence). CDR3 size: 17 residues. The TCR originated in a human donor with ulcerative colitis or Crohn's disease, or a healthy co-twin of an affected twin (not recorded which). Sequenced: blood. The J gene is TRBJ1-4, the V gene TRBV15; TCRdb selects TRBD1, and the lack of DNA leaves this call unchecked. This CDR3 reads CATSGRYLSGQNEKLFF.